This TCR beta chain was documented in a study of human T cells and chemical hapten exposure. The wider study: Mostly female patients had alopecia areata, totalis or universalis.

This clonotype was counted many times. Time point reported: pre-sensitization, week 0. Regarding treatment: therapeutic diphenylcyclopropenone sensitization with weekly scalp DPC. MiXCR, applied by TCRdb to the RACE reads, yields one record per CDR3 protein. This sample has about 250,000 distinct CDR3 sequences; approximately 7.5% occur once, and the top ten carry about 1.2%. This CDR3 is 15 amino acids long. Trimming removed 1 base from V and 4 bases from J, with 13 bases in between. Germline CDR1 and CDR2: SGHTA and FQGNSA. This chain connects TRBV7-2 to TRBJ1-1; TRBD1 might be the D (5 bases). This receptor was obtained from a man in his late teens or twenties with alopecia areata. Some clones in this sample may be carry-over from other donors' samples. Sequenced material: whole blood, taken in connection with sensitization to the hapten diphenylcyclopropenone (DPC). Here the CDR3 reads CASSLGHHRTTEAFF. CDR3 in DNA: TGTGCCAGCAGCTTAGGTCACCACAGGACCACTGAAGCTTTCTTT.